This T cell receptor beta chain was sequenced during a study of T cells after yellow fever vaccination. Study results and caveats: Most clones from primary vaccination resurfaced after the booster (around 95% CD4, around 89% CD8). CD4 and CD8 compartments shared a small share of clonotypes.

Trimming removed 6 bases at V and 4 bases at J, with 13 bases between. In germline, CDR1 is DFQATT, CDR2 SNEGSKA (reference sequence). The CDR3 has 13 amino acids. As TCR cDNA was made by 5'RACE template switching, a universal primer site and UMIs were added. MiXCR, applied by TCRdb to the 5' RACE reads, yields one record per CDR3 protein. The table lists approximately 120,000 distinct CDR3 sequences, 7.4% of them singletons, with around 2.5% in the top ten. As regards this clonotype: Its antigen is undetermined.

The sample was CD4+ T cells sorted from PBMCs, taken 10 days after the first yellow fever vaccination. This receptor was taken from a man aged 18 to 35 who received the YFV17D yellow fever vaccine. The V and J genes are TRBV20-1 and TRBJ2-4, with D possibly matching TRBD1 (7 bases). CDR3 residues: CSASGGGKNIQYF. As DNA, the CDR3 is TGCAGTGCGTCAGGGGGAGGAAAAAACATTCAGTACTTC.